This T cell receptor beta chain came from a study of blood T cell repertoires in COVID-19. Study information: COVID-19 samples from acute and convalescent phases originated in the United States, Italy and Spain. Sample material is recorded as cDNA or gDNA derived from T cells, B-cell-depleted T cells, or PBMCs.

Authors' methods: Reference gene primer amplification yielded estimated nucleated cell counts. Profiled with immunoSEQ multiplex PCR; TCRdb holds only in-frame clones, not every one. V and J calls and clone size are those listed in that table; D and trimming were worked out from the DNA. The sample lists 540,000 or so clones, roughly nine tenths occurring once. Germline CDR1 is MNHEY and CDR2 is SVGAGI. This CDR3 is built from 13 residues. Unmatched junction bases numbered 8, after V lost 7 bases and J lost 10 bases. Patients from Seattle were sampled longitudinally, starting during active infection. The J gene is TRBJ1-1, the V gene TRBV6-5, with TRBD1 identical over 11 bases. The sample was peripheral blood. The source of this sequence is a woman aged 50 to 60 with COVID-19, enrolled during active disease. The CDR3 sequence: CASIDGQGAGAFF. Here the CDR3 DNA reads TGTGCCAGCATAGACGGACAGGGGGCTGGAGCTTTCTTT.